A selection of T cell receptor beta chains follows, all from one sample in a study of OX40 agonist ivuxolimab in advanced cancers. Some clones are missing from TCRdb's copy, which holds only in-frame ones; the method was immunoSEQ multiplex PCR. The table has some 99,000 clones, around 85% seen once. Sequencing used CD4+ or CD8+ T cells sorted from blood, obtained in a trial of the OX40 agonist ivuxolimab. These receptor sequences come from an adult with an advanced solid tumor such as melanoma, head and neck, liver or kidney cancer. Both conserved end residues are part of each CDR3. Fields, in order: clone size, D gene, J gene, V gene, CDR3 protein, CDR3 DNA. D genes are given only for firm matches. Only part of the rows carry a size: once, few, many, or a class if the clone is expanded.

NA NA TRBJ1-1 TRBV2 CASSEGRGPEAFF TGTGCCAGCAGTGAGGGACGGGGTCCTGAAGCTTTCTTT
NA NA TRBJ2-7 TRBV6-5 CASSYGSEQYF TGTGCCAGCAGTTACGGGTCCGAGCAGTACTTC
NA NA TRBJ1-3 TRBV19 CASSPPSSGNTIYF TGTGCCAGTAGCCCCCCTTCTTCTGGAAACACCATATATTTT
NA NA TRBJ1-2 TRBV6-5 CASSYQGQVYGYTF TGTGCCAGCAGTTACCAGGGACAAGTCTATGGCTACACCTTC
NA NA TRBJ2-5 TRBV19 CASSGGRLETQYF TGTGCCAGTAGTGGGGGACGATTAGAGACCCAGTACTTC
NA TRBD2 TRBJ2-2 TRBV5-4 CASRPGGEGTITGELFF TGTGCCAGCAGACCTGGGGGGGAGGGGACGATCACCGGGGAGCTGTTTTTT
NA NA TRBJ2-7 TRBV10-3 CAIEVGDEQYF TGTGCCATAGAGGTCGGGGACGAGCAGTACTTC
NA TRBD1 TRBJ2-3 TRBV18 CASSGQGSTDTQYF TGTGCCAGCTCGGGACAGGGGAGCACAGATACGCAGTATTTT
NA NA TRBJ1-5 TRBV5-6 CASSFGRDSNQPQHF TGTGCCAGCAGCTTTGGGAGGGATAGCAATCAGCCCCAGCATTTT
NA NA TRBJ1-5 TRBV6-5 CASSLTGPNQPQHF TGTGCCAGCAGCCTAACAGGGCCCAATCAGCCCCAGCATTTT
NA TRBD2 TRBJ2-3 TRBV5-1 CASSPGLVTDTQYF TGCGCCAGCAGTCCCGGACTAGTCACAGATACGCAGTATTTT
NA NA TRBJ2-6 TRBV5-4 CASSPGIGGTLLSGANVLTF TGTGCCAGCAGCCCGGGAATCGGCGGGACTCTCCTCTCTGGGGCCAACGTCCTGACTTTC
NA NA TRBJ2-2 TRBV25-1 CASSEVASGELFF TGTGCCAGCAGTGAGGTAGCGTCCGGGGAGCTGTTTTTT
NA NA TRBJ1-3 TRBV6-6 CASTAPGRTGNTIYF TGTGCCAGCACCGCCCCAGGAAGGACCGGAAACACCATATATTTT
NA TRBD1 TRBJ2-1 TRBV18 CASSPRTGESYNEQFF TGTGCCAGCTCACCAAGGACAGGGGAATCCTACAATGAGCAGTTCTTC
NA NA TRBJ2-7 TRBV6-5 CASSNNGGSYEQYF TGTGCCAGCAGTAACAACGGGGGATCCTACGAGCAGTACTTC
NA TRBD1 TRBJ1-2 TRBV9 CASSLYPGQNYGYTF TGTGCCAGCAGCTTATACCCGGGACAGAACTATGGCTACACCTTC
NA NA TRBJ2-7 TRBV15 CATSRGDTHSLREQYF TGTGCCACCAGCAGAGGGGACACCCATTCCTTACGGGAGCAGTACTTC
NA NA TRBJ1-1 TRBV10-3 CAIASPGGRGAEAFF TGTGCCATTGCTTCCCCCGGGGGGCGAGGGGCTGAAGCTTTCTTT
NA TRBD1 TRBJ2-3 TRBV11-2 CASSFRGLTGDTQYF TGTGCCAGCAGCTTTAGGGGGCTTACAGGCGATACGCAGTATTTT
NA TRBD2 TRBJ2-7 TRBV10-1 CASPRGGPPDPYEQYF TGCGCCAGCCCACGGGGGGGGCCGCCTGATCCCTACGAGCAGTACTTC
NA NA TRBJ2-6 TRBV18 CASSSQTAGANVLTF TGTGCCAGCTCATCGCAGACAGCGGGGGCCAACGTCCTGACTTTC
NA NA TRBJ2-3 TRBV6-5 CASSYSSTDTQYF TGTGCCAGCAGTTACTCAAGTACAGATACGCAGTATTTT
NA NA TRBJ2-7 TRBV11-2 CASSSSRGAGEQYF TGTGCCAGCAGCTCGTCTCGCGGGGCAGGCGAGCAGTACTTC
NA TRBD1 TRBJ1-2 TRBV7-9 CASSLTGQTTNYGYTF TGTGCCAGCAGCTTAACGGGACAGACGACTAACTATGGCTACACCTTC
NA TRBD2 TRBJ2-7 TRBV10-3 CAISDGTSGDYEQYF TGTGCCATCAGTGACGGGACTAGCGGGGACTACGAGCAGTACTTC
once TRBD1 TRBJ1-1 TRBV28 CASSKDRGERTEAFF TGTGCCAGCAGCAAAGACAGGGGGGAGCGCACTGAAGCTTTCTTT
once NA TRBJ2-3 TRBV19 CASKQGRTDTQYF TGTGCCAGTAAGCAGGGTCGGACAGATACGCAGTATTTT
NA NA TRBJ2-5 TRBV11-3 CASSLGSKETQYF TGTGCCAGCAGCCTCGGGAGTAAAGAGACCCAGTACTTC
once TRBD1 TRBJ1-5 TRBV19 CASSYRDRAYQPQHF TGTGCCAGTAGTTACCGGGACAGGGCCTATCAGCCCCAGCATTTT
NA NA TRBJ2-1 TRBV29-1 CSVESGGFNEQFF TGCAGCGTTGAATCCGGGGGTTTCAATGAGCAGTTCTTC
NA NA TRBJ2-5 TRBV5-1 CASTLEGGETQYF TGCGCCAGCACCCTCGAGGGGGGCGAGACCCAGTACTTC
NA NA TRBJ2-1 TRBV6-1 CASKKGVAFF TGTGCCAGTAAAAAGGGTGTAGCGTTCTTC
NA NA TRBJ2-5 TRBV5-6 CASSLGWQETQYF TGTGCCAGCAGCTTGGGGTGGCAAGAGACCCAGTACTTC
NA NA TRBJ2-7 TRBV2 CATKGQDGPYEQYF TGTGCCACCAAAGGGCAGGACGGCCCCTACGAGCAGTACTTC
once NA TRBJ1-3 TRBV5-1 CASSLGGPGNTIYF TGCGCCAGCAGCTTGGGGGGACCTGGAAACACCATATATTTT
NA NA TRBJ1-6 TRBV28 CASIKSGPLHF TGTGCCAGCATTAAGTCTGGACCCCTCCACTTT
NA NA TRBJ2-5 TRBV5-6 CASSRPGPAETQYF TGTGCCAGCAGTCGACCGGGACCCGCGGAGACCCAGTACTTC
NA NA TRBJ1-5 TRBV5-1 CASSSGPDQPQHF TGCGCCAGCAGCTCGGGACCAGACCAGCCCCAGCATTTT
NA NA TRBJ1-5 TRBV6-5 CASSPGGWRNQPQHF TGTGCCAGCAGCCCCGGTGGTTGGCGCAATCAGCCCCAGCATTTT
NA NA TRBJ2-7 TRBV5-1 CASSLTGTYEQYF TGCGCCAGCAGCTTAACGGGAACCTACGAGCAGTACTTC
NA NA TRBJ1-2 TRBV10-3 CAIDADKGECYTF TGTGCCATCGACGCCGATAAAGGGGAGTGCTACACCTTC
NA TRBD1 TRBJ1-1 TRBV6-5 CASSSQGALLEGEAFF TGTGCCAGCAGTTCCCAGGGGGCCCTGCTTGAGGGTGAAGCTTTCTTT